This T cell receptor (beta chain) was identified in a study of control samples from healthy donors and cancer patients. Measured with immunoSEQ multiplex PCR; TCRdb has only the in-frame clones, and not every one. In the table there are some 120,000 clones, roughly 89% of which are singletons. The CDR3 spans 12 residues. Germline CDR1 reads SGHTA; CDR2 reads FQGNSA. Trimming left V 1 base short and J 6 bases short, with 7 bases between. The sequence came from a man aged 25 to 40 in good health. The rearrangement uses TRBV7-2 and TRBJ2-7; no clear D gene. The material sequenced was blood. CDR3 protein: CASSLVVTEQYF. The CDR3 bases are TGTGCCAGCAGCTTAGTAGTGACCGAGCAGTACTTC. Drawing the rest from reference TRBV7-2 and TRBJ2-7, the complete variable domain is GAGVSQSPSNKVTEKGKDVELRCDPISGHTALYWYRQSLGQGLEFLIYFQGNSAPDKSGLPSDRFSAERTGGSVSTLTIQRTQQEDSAVYLCASSLVVTEQYFGPGTRLTVT.